The 30 T cell receptor beta chains reported below all come from one sample, sequenced in a study of Ad26.COV2.S vaccination and SARS-CoV-2 variants. Treatment given: some 20 received Ad26.COV2.S at low or high dose, single or two shots; 5 received placebo; per-sample allocation not given. Vaccine and placebo recipients were sampled on day 63 after the first injection. The repertoire was sequenced with immunoSEQ multiplex PCR; TCRdb's copy has only in-frame clones and lacks some. The data contain about 370,000 clones, 75% to 90% of them seen just once; the ten biggest clones take up approximately 3.7%. The specimen comprised peripheral blood, sampled in a trial of Ad26.COV2.S vaccine versus placebo. The receptor source for this set is a person aged 18-65 years who received the Ad26.COV2.S COVID-19 vaccine or a placebo.

This chain links TRBV5-1 with TRBJ2-7; tentative D call: TRBD1 (6 bases). The CDR3 runs to 16 residues. CDR1 and CDR2 (germline): SGHRS, YFSETQ. V was shortened by 4 bases and J by 1 base, with 18 bases between the two germline ends. The CDR3 loop is CASSPRVTGYSYEQYF. Written as DNA, the CDR3 is TGCGCCAGCAGCCCTAGGGTTACAGGGTATTCCTACGAGCAGTACTTC.

This clone was observed once. The rearrangement joins TRBV19 to TRBJ2-7; no definite D call. Germline CDR1 reads LNHDA; CDR2 reads SQIVND (reference sequence). Trimming shortened V by 5 bases and J by 2 bases, and 16 bases separated the two germline ends. There are 15 residues in the CDR3. The CDR3 sequence: CASSAGSLRPYEQYF. The DNA for the CDR3 is TGTGCCAGTAGTGCCGGGTCACTCCGCCCCTACGAGCAGTACTTC.

The chain has TRBV3-1 (or the pseudogene TRBV3-2) and TRBJ2-7; D remains ambiguous. The CDR3 sequence is 12 residues long. With 1 base removed from V and 7 bases from J, the gap between germline ends came to 8 bases. Germline V CDR1 and CDR2: LGHDT, YNNKEL (reference sequence). The CDR3 DNA reads TGTGCCAGCAGCCAAGTCCAGAAAGAGCAGTACTTC. Its translation: CASSQVQKEQYF.

The gene calls are TRBV18 and TRBJ1-2, with no clear D. This CDR3 is 14 amino acids long. Germline V gene data show CDR1 as KGHSH and CDR2 as LQKENI. Trimming stripped 0 bases from V and 4 bases from J, with 9 bases between. The CDR3: CASSPPVSAYGYTF. The CDR3 DNA is TGTGCCAGCTCACCACCGGTCAGTGCCTATGGCTACACCTTC.

The chain is built from TRBV6-2 or TRBV6-3 and TRBJ1-5; 7 nucleotides match TRBD1. CDR1 and CDR2 (germline): MNHEY, SVGEGT. The junction had 3 bases not matched to a gene; V was cut back by 4 bases and J by 0 bases. The length of the CDR3 is 15 residues. In DNA, the CDR3 is TGTGCCAGCAGTTCACAGGGGATTAGCAATCAGCCCCAGCATTTT. Translating it yields CASSSQGISNQPQHF.

This chain links TRBV6-1 with TRBJ1-1; the D is unclear. This CDR3 comprises 13 residues. Trimming shortened V by 2 bases and J by 2 bases, and 6 bases separated the two germline ends. The V gene's germline CDR1 is MNHNS and CDR2 SASEGT. The CDR3 protein is CASSERLNTEAFF. The CDR3 bases are TGTGCCAGCAGTGAACGGCTCAACACTGAAGCTTTCTTT.

J is TRBJ2-7 and V is TRBV21-1; the DNA was not used to check the table's D call, TRBD1. TRBV21-1 is a recognized pseudogene. The CDR3 totals 15 residues. In DNA form, the CDR3 reads TGTGCCAGCAGCATAGATAGACATCCGTCCTACGAGCAGTACTTC. Its protein product is CASSIDRHPSYEQYF.

The J gene is TRBJ2-3, the V gene TRBV9, with D perhaps given as TRBD1 or TRBD2 (7 bases each). Germline V gene data show CDR1 as SGDLS and CDR2 as YYNGEE. The CDR3 has 15 residues. V lost 2 bases and J lost 2, with 12 bases in between. The CDR3 spells CASSVGGTDTDTQYF. For the CDR3, the DNA is TGTGCCAGCAGCGTGGGGGGGACAGACACAGATACGCAGTATTTT.

This clone was detected once. This chain joins TRBV7-2 and TRBJ2-1, with 8 bases that match TRBD2. The V segment lost 4 bases and the J segment 0 bases; nucleotides outside the gene matches: 5. The CDR3 is 16 residues long. From germline, CDR1 is SGHTA and CDR2 FQGNSA. CDR3 DNA sequence: TGTGCCAGCAGCTCGATAGCGGGGTACTCCTACAATGAGCAGTTCTTC. It specifies CASSSIAGYSYNEQFF. Variable domain in full (rest from reference TRBV7-2 and TRBJ2-1): GAGVSQSPSNKVTEKGKDVELRCDPISGHTALYWYRQSLGQGLEFLIYFQGNSAPDKSGLPSDRFSAERTGGSVSTLTIQRTQQEDSAVYLCASSSIAGYSYNEQFFGPGTRLTVL.

This chain joins TRBV7-9 and TRBJ2-3, with 11 nucleotides matching TRBD2. The CDR3 length is 15 residues. Germline trimming cut 7 bases from V and 4 bases from J; bases unmatched to any gene: 7. Germline lookup yields CDR1 SEHNR and CDR2 FQNEAQ (reference sequence). The CDR3 DNA is TGTGCCAGCAAAAGACTAGCGGGGTCTTCAGATACGCAGTATTTT. The encoded protein is CASKRLAGSSDTQYF.

The V and J genes are TRBV12-3 or TRBV12-4 and TRBJ2-3; D gene ambiguous. This CDR3 region has 11 residues. Deletions cut 5 bases from V and 2 bases from J, with 2 bases between. CDR3 loop: CASSDTDTQYF. The CDR3 nucleotides are TGTGCCAGCAGTGACACAGATACGCAGTATTTT.

The gene calls are TRBV5-6 and TRBJ2-7, with 8 bases that match TRBD1. The length of the CDR3 is 16 residues. Germline loops: CDR1 SGHDT, CDR2 YYEEEE. The V and J ends lost 3 bases and 6 bases, in that order; junction bases with no gene match: 14. This CDR3 is CASSSPTGVLGVEQYF. For the CDR3, the DNA is TGTGCCAGCAGCTCGCCGACAGGGGTCCTAGGTGTCGAGCAGTACTTC.

J is TRBJ2-1 and V is TRBV5-1; unclear D gene. V lost 6 bases and J 11 bases, leaving 12 bases between the germline ends. The CDR3 length is 11 residues. Germline V gene sequence: CDR1 SGHRS, CDR2 YFSETQ. This CDR3 reads CASNGREKQFF. Here the CDR3 DNA reads TGCGCCAGCAACGGTAGAGAGAAGCAGTTCTTC.

The J gene is TRBJ2-5, the V gene TRBV5-8; D perhaps matches TRBD2 (5 bases). This CDR3 is 15 amino acids long. The V end lost 3 bases, the J end lost 5 bases, and 17 bases lay between the germline ends. Germline assignment: CDR1 SGHTS and CDR2 YDEGEE. CDR3 residues: CASSYEGITSETQYF. In DNA, the CDR3 is TGTGCCAGCAGCTATGAGGGCATAACCTCGGAGACCCAGTACTTC.

V usage is TRBV10-3 and J usage is TRBJ2-7; D is undetermined. CDR1 and CDR2 (germline): ENHRY, SYGVKD. CDR3 size: 13 residues. V was cut by 6 bases and J by 6 bases, with 15 bases left in between. The CDR3 here is CAISSRELREQYF. In DNA form, the CDR3 reads TGTGCCATCAGCTCCCGCGAACTACGCGAGCAGTACTTC.

The rearrangement joins TRBV19 to TRBJ2-3; D may be TRBD2 (5 bases). Looked up from germline, CDR1 is LNHDA and CDR2 is SQIVND (reference sequence). Trimming took 5 bases from V and 5 from J, leaving 14 bases between them. The CDR3 totals 14 residues. CDR3 amino acids: CASSPGLWEDTQYF. As DNA, the CDR3 is TGTGCCAGTAGTCCCGGACTGTGGGAAGATACGCAGTATTTT.

This chain connects TRBV30 to TRBJ1-2; D is undetermined. There are 11 residues in the CDR3. CDR1 is GTSNPN and CDR2 is SVGIG in the germline V gene (reference sequence). With 3 bases removed from V and 7 bases from J, the gap between germline ends came to 9 bases. The CDR3 here is CAWSPGAGYTF. The DNA of the CDR3 is TGTGCCTGGAGCCCCGGAGCTGGCTACACCTTC.

This clone occurred a few times. V gene TRBV2 combines with J gene TRBJ1-3; 8 positions match TRBD1. Germline V gene sequence: CDR1 SNHLY, CDR2 FYNNEI. The junction had 3 bases not matched to a gene; V was cut back by 6 bases and J by 2 bases. This CDR3 contains 14 residues. The CDR3: CASRETGAGNTIYF. CDR3 in DNA: TGTGCCAGCAGGGAGACAGGGGCTGGAAACACCATATATTTT.

In its sample, this clone was seen a few times. This sequence joins TRBV11-2 and TRBJ1-1; 9 nucleotides agree with TRBD1. This CDR3 is built from 13 residues. Looked up from germline, CDR1 is SGHAT and CDR2 is FQNNGV. Trimming removed 5 bases from V and 11 bases from J; junction bases left unmatched: 9. The DNA of the CDR3 is TGTGCCAGCAGCAGCTCAACAGGGGGCATGGCTTTCTTT. This sequence encodes CASSSSTGGMAFF.

For the CDR3, the DNA is TGTGCCAGCAGCCCCCGACAGCTTAGCACAGATACGCAGTATTTT. It encodes CASSPRQLSTDTQYF. The genes are TRBV7-9 and TRBJ2-3, with a weak D call TRBD1 (5 bases). Per germline, CDR1 SEHNR and CDR2 FQNEAQ (reference sequence). V dropped 5 bases and J dropped 0 bases, with 12 bases sitting between them. This CDR3 is 15 amino acids long.

The V and J genes are TRBV4-3 and TRBJ2-1; no definite D call. CDR1 LGHNA and CDR2 YSLEER come from the germline V gene. This CDR3 has 13 amino acids. Trimming shortened V by 1 base and J by 7 bases, and 8 bases separated the two germline ends. In nucleotides, the CDR3 is TGCGCCAGCAGCCAAGTCAGAAGAAATGAGCAGTTCTTC. It translates to CASSQVRRNEQFF.

The gene calls are TRBV7-9 and TRBJ2-1, with TRBD1 as a possible D gene (6 bases). The ends were cut back, 7 bases at V and 9 bases at J, with 16 bases in the middle. Germline CDR1 is SEHNR and CDR2 is FQNEAQ (reference sequence). The CDR3 runs to 13 residues. CDR3: CASIQAGTFEQFF. The CDR3 DNA reads as TGTGCCAGCATCCAAGCCGGGACATTTGAGCAGTTCTTC.

This sequence joins TRBV15 and TRBJ2-6; possible D gene TRBD1, 5 bases. This CDR3 spans 15 amino acids. CDR1 and CDR2 (germline): LNHNV, YYDKDF (reference sequence). Deletions cut 8 bases from V and 0 bases from J, with 11 bases between. The CDR3 protein is CATARALSGANVLTF. The CDR3 coding sequence is TGTGCCACCGCCAGGGCCCTCTCTGGGGCCAACGTCCTGACTTTC.

This chain uses TRBV10-3 with TRBJ2-7, with a weak D call TRBD2 (6 bases). The CDR3 is made up of 17 amino acids. The germline V and J ends were trimmed by 0 bases and 0 bases, with 15 bases remaining between them. The germline CDR1 and CDR2 sequences are ENHRY and SYGVKD. This CDR3 is CAISESKGLTSSYEQYF. The CDR3 coding sequence is TGTGCCATCAGTGAGTCGAAGGGACTCACGAGCTCCTACGAGCAGTACTTC.

This clone was seen repeatedly, ten times or more. The V call is TRBV19, the J call TRBJ1-4; D possibly corresponds to TRBD1 (5 bases). The V and J ends lost 2 bases and 5 bases respectively, with 12 bases between them. The CDR3 runs to 15 residues. Germline CDR1 and CDR2: LNHDA and SQIVND (reference sequence). In DNA, the CDR3 is TGTGCCAGTAGTATACGAGACAGCCCCAATGAAAAACTGTTTTTT. Encoded protein: CASSIRDSPNEKLFF.

The count of this clone is one. The rearrangement uses TRBV7-7 and TRBJ2-1, with D maybe TRBD2 (5 bases). The V end was cut by 1 base, the J end by 0 bases, with 7 bases between. Germline assignment: CDR1 SSHAT and CDR2 FNYEAQ (reference sequence). The CDR3 extends over 15 amino acids. The CDR3 loop is CASSLGESSYNEQFF. The DNA of the CDR3 is TGTGCCAGCAGCTTAGGGGAGAGCTCCTACAATGAGCAGTTCTTC. The full variable domain, in which reference TRBV7-7 and TRBJ2-1 provide the parts outside the CDR3, is GAGVSQSPRYKVTKRGQDVTLRCDPISSHATLYWYQQALGQGPEFLTYFNYEAQPDKSGLPSDRFSAERPEGSISTLTIQRTEQRDSAMYRCASSLGESSYNEQFFGPGTRLTVL.

Notes on this clone: An end of the junction differs from the germline gene, which may be a read error. The gene calls are TRBV7-7 and TRBJ2-2, with TRBD1 matching over 7 bases. Germline V gives CDR1 SSHAT, CDR2 FNYEAQ (reference sequence). This CDR3 is built from 14 residues. The chain's CDR3 is CASRPTGDAGELFF. CDR3 bases: TGTGCTAGCAGACCCACAGGGGACGCCGGGGAGCTGTTTTTT. Variable domain in full (rest from reference TRBV7-7 and TRBJ2-2): GAGVSQSPRYKVTKRGQDVTLRCDPISSHATLYWYQQALGQGPEFLTYFNYEAQPDKSGLPSDRFSAERPEGSISTLTIQRTEQRDSAMYRCASRPTGDAGELFFGEGSRLTVL.

This chain uses TRBV4-3 with TRBJ1-4; D gene unclear. Per germline, CDR1 LGHNA and CDR2 YSLEER. The CDR3 contains 19 residues. Trimming took off 0 bases at V and 0 bases at J, with 17 bases between the two ends. The CDR3 loop reads CASSQDKPGTVTTNEKLFF. The CDR3 bases are TGCGCCAGCAGCCAAGATAAGCCGGGCACTGTTACAACTAATGAAAAACTGTTTTTT.

This chain connects TRBV27 to TRBJ2-1; D tentatively reads TRBD1 or TRBD2 (5 bases each). The CDR3 consists of 13 residues. Germline lookup yields CDR1 MNHEY and CDR2 SMNVEV (reference sequence). The ends were cut back, 6 bases at V and 7 bases at J, with 13 bases in the middle. The DNA of the CDR3 is TGTGCCAGCAGCCTGGGACCTCTAAATGAGCAGTTCTTC. Encoded protein: CASSLGPLNEQFF.

This chain connects TRBV5-6 to TRBJ1-2; no firm D call. V lost 4 bases, J lost 2 bases, and 9 bases lay in between. This CDR3 comprises 13 residues. Germline loops: CDR1 SGHDT, CDR2 YYEEEE. In DNA form, the CDR3 reads TGTGCCAGCAGCGCCGCGCTAAACTATGGCTACACCTTC. Protein product: CASSAALNYGYTF.